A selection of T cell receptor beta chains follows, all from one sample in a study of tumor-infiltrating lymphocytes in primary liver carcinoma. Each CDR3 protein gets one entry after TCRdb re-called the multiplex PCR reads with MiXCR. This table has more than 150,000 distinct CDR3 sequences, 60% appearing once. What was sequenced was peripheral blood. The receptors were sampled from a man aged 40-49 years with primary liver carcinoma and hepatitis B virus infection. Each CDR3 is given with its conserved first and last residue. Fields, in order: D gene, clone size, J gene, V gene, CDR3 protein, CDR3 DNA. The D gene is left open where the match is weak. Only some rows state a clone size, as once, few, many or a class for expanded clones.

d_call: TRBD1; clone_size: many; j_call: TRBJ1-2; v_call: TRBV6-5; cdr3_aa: CASSVQGGKDGYTF; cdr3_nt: TGTGCCAGCAGTGTGCAGGGGGGAAAGGATGGCTACACCTTC
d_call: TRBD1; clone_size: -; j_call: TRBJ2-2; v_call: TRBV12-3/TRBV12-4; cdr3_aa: CASSLADRDAGELFF; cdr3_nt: TGTGCCAGCAGTTTAGCAGACAGGGACGCCGGGGAGCTGTTTTTT
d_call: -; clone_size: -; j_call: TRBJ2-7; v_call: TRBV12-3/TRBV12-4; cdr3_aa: CASSSPPAGNEQYF; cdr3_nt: TGTGCCAGCAGTTCCCCCCCCGCAGGGAACGAGCAGTACTTC
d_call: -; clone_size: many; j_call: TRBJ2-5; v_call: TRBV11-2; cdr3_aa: CASSLMGDTQYF; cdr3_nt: TGTGCCAGCAGCTTAATGGGAGACACCCAGTACTTC
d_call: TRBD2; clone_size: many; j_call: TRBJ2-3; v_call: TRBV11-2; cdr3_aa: CASSLGSGAADTQYF; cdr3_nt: TGTGCCAGCAGCTTAGGTAGCGGGGCCGCAGATACGCAGTATTTT
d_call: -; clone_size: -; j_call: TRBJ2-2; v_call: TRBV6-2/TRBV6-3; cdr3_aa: CASSRGRLNTGELFF; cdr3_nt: TGTGCCAGCAGTAGGGGACGGCTGAACACCGGGGAGCTGTTTTTT
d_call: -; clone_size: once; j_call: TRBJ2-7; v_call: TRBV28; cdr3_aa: CASSLPGTSYEQYF; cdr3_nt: TGTGCCAGCAGTTTACCGGGGACCTCATACGAGCAGTACTTC
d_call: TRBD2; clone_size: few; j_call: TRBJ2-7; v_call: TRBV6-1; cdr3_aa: CASSGTSGGYEQYF; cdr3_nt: TGTGCCAGCAGTGGTACTAGCGGCGGGTACGAGCAGTACTTC
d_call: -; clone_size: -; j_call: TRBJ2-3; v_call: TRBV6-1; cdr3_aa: CASISGSTDTQYF; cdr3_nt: TGTGCCAGCATCTCCGGTAGCACAGATACGCAGTATTTT
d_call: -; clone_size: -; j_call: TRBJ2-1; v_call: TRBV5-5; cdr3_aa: CASSLEASSYNEQFF; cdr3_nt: TGTGCCAGCAGCTTGGAGGCGAGCTCCTACAATGAGCAGTTCTTC
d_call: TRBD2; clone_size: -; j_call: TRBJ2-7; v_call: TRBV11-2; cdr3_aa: CASSLQLAGGRYRQYF; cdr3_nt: TGTGCCAGCAGTCTACAACTAGCGGGAGGGCGCTACAGGCAGTACTTC
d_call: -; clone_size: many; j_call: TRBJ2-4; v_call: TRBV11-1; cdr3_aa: CASSEGWVFGAKNIQYF; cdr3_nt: TGTGCCAGCAGCGAAGGGTGGGTGTTTGGAGCCAAAAACATTCAGTACTTC
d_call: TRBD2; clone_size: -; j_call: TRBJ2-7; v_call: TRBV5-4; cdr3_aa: CASSLWEGSYEQYF; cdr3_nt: TGTGCCAGCAGCTTATGGGAGGGCTCCTACGAGCAGTACTTC
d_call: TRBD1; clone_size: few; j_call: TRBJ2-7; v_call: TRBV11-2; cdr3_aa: CASSVGTGISYEQYF; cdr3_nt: TGTGCCAGCAGCGTCGGGACAGGGATCAGCTACGAGCAGTACTTC
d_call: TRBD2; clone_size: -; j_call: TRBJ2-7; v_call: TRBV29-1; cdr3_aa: CNAPGTSGRQSYEQYF; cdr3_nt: TGCAACGCCCCGGGGACTAGCGGGAGGCAATCCTACGAGCAGTACTTC
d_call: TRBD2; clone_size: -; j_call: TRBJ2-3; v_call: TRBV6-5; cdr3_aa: CASSQTSGYEDTQYF; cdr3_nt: TGTGCCAGCAGCCAGACTAGCGGGTACGAAGATACGCAGTATTTT
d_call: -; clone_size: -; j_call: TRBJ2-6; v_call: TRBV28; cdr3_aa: CASLTGPPISGANVLTF; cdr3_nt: TGTGCCAGCCTGACGGGCCCGCCTATCTCTGGGGCCAACGTCCTGACTTTC
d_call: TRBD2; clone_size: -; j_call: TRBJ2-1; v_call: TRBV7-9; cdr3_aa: CASSSNSGLAGGWEQFF; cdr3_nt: TGTGCCAGCAGCTCGAACTCAGGACTAGCGGGAGGGTGGGAGCAGTTCTTC
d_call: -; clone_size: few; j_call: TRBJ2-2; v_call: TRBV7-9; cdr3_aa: CASSMTPGELFF; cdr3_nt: TGTGCCAGCAGCATGACTCCCGGGGAGCTGTTTTTT
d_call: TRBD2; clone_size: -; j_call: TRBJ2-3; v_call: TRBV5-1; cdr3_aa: CASSPTSGHTDTQYF; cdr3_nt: TGCGCCAGCAGTCCGACTAGCGGACACACAGATACGCAGTATTTT
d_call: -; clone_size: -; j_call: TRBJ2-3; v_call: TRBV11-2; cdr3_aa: CASSIGRNTDTHYF; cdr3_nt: TGTGCCAGCAGCATAGGGAGAAACACAGATACGCACTATTTT
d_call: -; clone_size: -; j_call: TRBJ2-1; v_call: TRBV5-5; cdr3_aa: CVSSLVGQDPYNEQFF; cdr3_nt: TGTGTCAGCAGCTTGGTGGGGCAGGATCCCTACAATGAGCAGTTCTTC
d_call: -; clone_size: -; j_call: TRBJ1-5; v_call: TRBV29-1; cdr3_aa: CSVGGNTNQPQHF; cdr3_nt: TGCAGCGTTGGAGGAAATACCAATCAGCCCCAGCATTTT
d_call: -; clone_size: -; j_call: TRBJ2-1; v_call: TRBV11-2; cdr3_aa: CACTIQLGGEQLF; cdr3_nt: TGTGCCTGCACCATTCAGCTGGGCGGTGAGCAGTTATTC
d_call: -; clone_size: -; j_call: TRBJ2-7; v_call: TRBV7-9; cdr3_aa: CASSRVSRQPEQYF; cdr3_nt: TGTGCCAGCAGCCGTGTTTCGCGGCAGCCTGAGCAGTACTTC